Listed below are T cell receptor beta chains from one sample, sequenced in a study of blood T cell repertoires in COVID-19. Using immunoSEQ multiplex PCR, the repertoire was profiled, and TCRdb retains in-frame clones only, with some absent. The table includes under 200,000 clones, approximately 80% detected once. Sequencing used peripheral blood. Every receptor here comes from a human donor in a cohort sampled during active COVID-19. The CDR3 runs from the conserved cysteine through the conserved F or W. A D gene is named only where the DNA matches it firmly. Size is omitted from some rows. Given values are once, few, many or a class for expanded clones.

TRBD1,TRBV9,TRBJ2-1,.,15,TGTGCCAGCAGCGTAGGACAGGGGGCGCATAATGAGCAGTTCTTC,CASSVGQGAHNEQFF
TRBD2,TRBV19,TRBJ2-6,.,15,TGTGCCAGTAGTGTCCGGGAGGCTGGGGCCAACGTCCTGACTTTC,CASSVREAGANVLTF
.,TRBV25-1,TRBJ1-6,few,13,TGTGCCAGCAGTGAAGGGGGGAATTCACCCCTCCACTTT,CASSEGGNSPLHF
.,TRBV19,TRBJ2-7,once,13,TGTGCCAGTAGTCCCAGGGGTCCCTACGAGCAGTACTTC,CASSPRGPYEQYF
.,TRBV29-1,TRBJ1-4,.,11,TGCAGCGTTGCTGACAGCGAAAAACTGTTTTTT,CSVADSEKLFF
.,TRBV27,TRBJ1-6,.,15,TGTGCCAGCAGTTTGGGCAGGGGCGCAAATTCACCCCTCCACTTT,CASSLGRGANSPLHF
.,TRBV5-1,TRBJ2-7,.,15,TGCGCCAGCAGCTTGGGGGGAGAGAGCTCCTACGAGCAGTACTTC,CASSLGGESSYEQYF
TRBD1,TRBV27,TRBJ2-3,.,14,TGTGCCAGCAGTTTTGACCAGGGGGCTGATACGCAGTATTTT,CASSFDQGADTQYF
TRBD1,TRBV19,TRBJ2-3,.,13,TGTGCCAGTTCAGGACAGGGCACAGATACGCAGTATTTT,CASSGQGTDTQYF
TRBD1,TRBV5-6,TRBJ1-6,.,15,TGTGCCAGCACTTCGGACAGGGGCTATAATTCACCCCTCCACTTT,CASTSDRGYNSPLHF
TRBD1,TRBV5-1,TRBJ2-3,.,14,TGCGCCAGCAGCTTGAACAGGGGGAGCGATACGCAGTATTTT,CASSLNRGSDTQYF
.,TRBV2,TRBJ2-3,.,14,TGTGCCAGCAGTGATACTAGACTCACAGATACGCAGTATTTT,CASSDTRLTDTQYF
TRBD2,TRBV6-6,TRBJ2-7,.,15,TGTGCCAGCAGTTCCGGAAGCGGGGGCTTAAGCGAGCAGTACTTC,CASSSGSGGLSEQYF
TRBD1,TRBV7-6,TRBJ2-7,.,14,TGTGCCAGCAGCCCGGACAGGGGTTCCTACGAGCAGTACTTC,CASSPDRGSYEQYF
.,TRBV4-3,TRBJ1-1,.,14,TGCGCCAGCAGCCAGGGGGGTTTGGACATTGAAGCTTTCTTT,CASSQGGLDIEAFF
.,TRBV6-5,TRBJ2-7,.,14,TGTGCCAGCAGTTTACAGGGTTCGGCCTACGAGCAGTACTTC,CASSLQGSAYEQYF
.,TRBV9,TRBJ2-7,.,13,TGTGCCAGCAGCGCGTCTCTATCCCACGAGCAGTACTTC,CASSASLSHEQYF
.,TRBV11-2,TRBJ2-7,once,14,TGTGCCAGCAGCTTAGATACAGGATTCTACGAGCAGTACTTC,CASSLDTGFYEQYF
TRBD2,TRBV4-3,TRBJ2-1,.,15,TGCGCCAGCAGCCGACAGCGGGAGGTCTACAATGAGCAGTTCTTC,CASSRQREVYNEQFF
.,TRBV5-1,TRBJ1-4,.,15,TGCGCCAGCAGCTTCGAAGGGGCACGGAGTGAAAAACTGTTTTTT,CASSFEGARSEKLFF
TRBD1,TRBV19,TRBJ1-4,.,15,TGTGCCAGTAGTAACTACGACAGGGGTGGTGAAAAACTGTTTTTT,CASSNYDRGGEKLFF
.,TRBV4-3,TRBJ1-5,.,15,TGCGCCAGCAGCCAAGAGGGGCAGGGAGGCCAGCCCCAGCATTTT,CASSQEGQGGQPQHF
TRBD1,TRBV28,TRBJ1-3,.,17,TGTGCCAGCACCGGGACAGAGCTACGCCTCTCTGGAAACACCATATATTTT,CASTGTELRLSGNTIYF
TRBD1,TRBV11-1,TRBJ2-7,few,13,TGTGCCAGCAGCTGGGGACAACAGGGGTTTCAGTACTTC,CASSWGQQGFQYF
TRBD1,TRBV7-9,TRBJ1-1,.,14,TGTGCCAGCACCCCGGACAGGCGGAACACTGAAGCTTTCTTT,CASTPDRRNTEAFF
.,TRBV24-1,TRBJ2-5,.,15,TGTGCCACCAGTGGCCAGGGGCGTGGGAAAGAGACCCAGTACTTC,CATSGQGRGKETQYF
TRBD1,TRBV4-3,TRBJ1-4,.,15,TGCGCCAGCAGCCCCAGGGGGCAAGGCAATGAAAAACTGTTTTTT,CASSPRGQGNEKLFF
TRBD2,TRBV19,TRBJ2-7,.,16,TGTGCCAGTAGTATAAGCGCGGGACTAGTAACCTACGAGCAGTACTTC,CASSISAGLVTYEQYF
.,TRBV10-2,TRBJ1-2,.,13,TGCGCCAGCAGCGAAGACAGCAACTATGGCTACACCTTC,CASSEDSNYGYTF
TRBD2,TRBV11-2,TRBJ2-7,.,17,TGTGCCAGCAGCTCCCCCGGGACTAGCGAAAGTCCCTACGAGCAGTACTTC,CASSSPGTSESPYEQYF
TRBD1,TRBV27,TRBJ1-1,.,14,TGTGCCAGCAGTTTATTCGACAGGGTCACTGAAGCTTTCTTT,CASSLFDRVTEAFF
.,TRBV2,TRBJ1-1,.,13,TGTGCCAGCAGTGACACCTTAGGAGCTGAAGCTTTCTTT,CASSDTLGAEAFF
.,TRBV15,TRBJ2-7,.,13,TGTGCCACCAGCAGAGAGTCCACCTACGAGCAGTACTTC,CATSRESTYEQYF
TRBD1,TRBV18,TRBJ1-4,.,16,TGTGCCAGCTCACCCCTCCCGGGACAGGGATATGAAAAACTGTTTTTT,CASSPLPGQGYEKLFF
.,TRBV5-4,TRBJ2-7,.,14,TGTGCCAGCAGCTTGGTTGGCAGCTCCTACGAGCAGTACTTC,CASSLVGSSYEQYF
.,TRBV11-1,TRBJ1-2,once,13,TGTGCCAGCAGCTTCTCGGGTTCCTATGGCTACACCTTC,CASSFSGSYGYTF
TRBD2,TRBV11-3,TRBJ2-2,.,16,TGTGCCAGCAGCCCAGGTACCGGGACTAGCTTCGGGGAGCTGTTTTTT,CASSPGTGTSFGELFF
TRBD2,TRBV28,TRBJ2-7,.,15,TGTGCCAGCAGTTTCGCCGGCACGGGGGGAGGCGAGCAGTACTTC,CASSFAGTGGGEQYF
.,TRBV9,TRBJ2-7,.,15,TGTGCCAGCAGCGTAGGCCCGAGCCTATTCTACGAGCAGTACTTC,CASSVGPSLFYEQYF
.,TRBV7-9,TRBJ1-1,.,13,TGTGCCAGCAGCTTGGAGCGGATGACTGAAGCTTTCTTT,CASSLERMTEAFF
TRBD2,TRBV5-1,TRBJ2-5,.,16,TGCGCCAGCAGCGAGGGGTCACTAGCGGGTTCGCAGACCCAGTACTTC,CASSEGSLAGSQTQYF
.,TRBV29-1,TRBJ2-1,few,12,TGCAGCGTTGTACAGGGCGGCAATGAGCAGTTCTTC,CSVVQGGNEQFF
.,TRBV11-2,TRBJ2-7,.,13,TGTGCCAGCAGCTTTGCCTACTCCCCCGAGCAGTACTTC,CASSFAYSPEQYF
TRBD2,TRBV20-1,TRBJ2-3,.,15,TGCAGTGCTAGTCATACTAGCGGGGTGACAGATACGCAGTATTTT,CSASHTSGVTDTQYF
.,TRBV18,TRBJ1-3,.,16,TGTGCCAGCTCACCACCTGGTCAGGGCTCTGGAAACACCATATATTTT,CASSPPGQGSGNTIYF
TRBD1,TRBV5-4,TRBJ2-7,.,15,TGTGCCAGCAGCCTGGGGGGACAGGGGGCCTACGAGCAGTACTTC,CASSLGGQGAYEQYF
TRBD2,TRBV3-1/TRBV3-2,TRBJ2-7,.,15,TGTGCCAGCAGCCAAGTACTAGCGGGAGCCTACGAGCAGTACTTC,CASSQVLAGAYEQYF
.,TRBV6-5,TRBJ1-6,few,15,TGTGCCAGCAGCCTTAACCTCGATGCGAATTCACCCCTCCACTTT,CASSLNLDANSPLHF
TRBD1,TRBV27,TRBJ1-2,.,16,TGTGCCAGCAGTGCCCGGACAGGGGCCCGCTTCTATGGCTACACCTTC,CASSARTGARFYGYTF
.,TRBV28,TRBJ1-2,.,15,TGTGCCAGCAGCGTCCCTCTGGGGGCTGGGTATGGCTACACCTTC,CASSVPLGAGYGYTF
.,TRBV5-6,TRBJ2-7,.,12,TGTGCCAGCAGCTTGGCGTCCTACGAGCAGTACTTC,CASSLASYEQYF
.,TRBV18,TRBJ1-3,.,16,TGTGCCAGCTCACCACTTGCAGTTGGCTCTGGAAACACCATATATTTT,CASSPLAVGSGNTIYF
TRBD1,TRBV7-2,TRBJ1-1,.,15,TGTGCCAGCAGGCGGACAGGGGGCGCGGGCACTGAAGCTTTCTTT,CASRRTGGAGTEAFF
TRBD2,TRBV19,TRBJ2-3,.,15,TGTGCCAGTAGGTGGAAGGGACTAGGCATAGATACGCAGTATTTT,CASRWKGLGIDTQYF